This TCR beta chain was retrieved from a study of cytomegalovirus exposure and HLA in healthy donors. Primers: 60 Vbeta forward and 13 Jbeta reverse. Clones were read by immunoSEQ multiplex PCR, and TCRdb kept only the in-frame ones, dropping some. The sample shows 150,000 to 200,000 clones, 81% of them seen only once. With regard to this clone: What it recognizes is unknown.

The study's findings and limits: CMV antigen specificity was confirmed in vitro for a few CMV-associated chains. CMV serostatus was the only immune exposure information that was available. Accurate prediction of HLA-A and HLA-B alleles (for most subjects) was reportedly achieved from TCR beta sequences.

The trim removed 1 base at V and 3 bases at J, leaving 6 bases unmatched. Germline CDR1 and CDR2: LNHDA and SQIVND (reference sequence). The CDR3 is 16 amino acids. The rearrangement joins TRBV19 to TRBJ1-5; 7 bases line up with TRBD1. Specimen: PBMCs. This sequence was found in a man younger than 35 in good health and CMV-seronegative. Here the CDR3 DNA reads TGTGCCAGTAGTATAGGATCAGGGGGAATCAATCAGCCCCAGCATTTT. It specifies CASSIGSGGINQPQHF.